This T cell receptor (beta chain) was recorded in a study of shared clonotypes between healthy human individuals. Study summary: Ranging from 18 to 49 in age, donors were two women and a few men.

Study-level points and caveats: As a rule, naive subsets had a larger estimated richness than memory subsets.

Germline values: CDR1 MNHEY, CDR2 SMNVEV (reference sequence). The V gene end was trimmed by 2 bases and the J gene end by 8 bases; junction bases not matched to a gene: 10. There are 16 residues in the CDR3. It was across several immunoSEQ plates that each subset's genomic DNA was evenly split. Authors' analysis steps: ImmunoSEQ junction-only sequences lacked quality scores, so their filtering differed. Assay used: immunoSEQ multiplex PCR; TCRdb lists only in-frame clones, some missing. The D gene and trimming were derived from the DNA, and the V and J assignments and clone size from that table. The table records some 630,000 clones, roughly 96% of them present only once. As defined, naive CD8 cells were CD45RO-negative and positively selected for CCR7, with terminally differentiated effector memory CD45RA+ cells excluded. Remarks on this clone: Its specificity is not known.

The source of this sequence is a woman aged 30 to 39 in good health. The specimen was naive CD8+ T cells sorted from blood. The chain has TRBV27 and TRBJ2-2, with 8 bases matching TRBD2. Written as DNA, the CDR3 is TGTGCCAGCAGTTTAAGTTACGGGACTAGTTCTGGGGAGCTGTTTTTT. As protein: CASSLSYGTSSGELFF.